A single sample gave rise to the 18 T cell receptor beta chains below, sequenced in a study of cytomegalovirus exposure and HLA in healthy donors. This table comes from immunoSEQ multiplex PCR, and its TCRdb copy is limited to in-frame clones, with some not included. The sample shows about 270,000 clones, just over 85% of them seen only once. Sequencing input: PBMCs. The receptors come from a woman aged 18-29 years in good health and CMV-seronegative.

This chain connects TRBV6-1 to TRBJ1-3; D is perhaps TRBD1 (5 bases). The CDR3 is made up of 16 amino acids. The V gene lost 4 bases and the J gene lost 2 bases, with 15 bases spanning the gap. From germline, CDR1 is MNHNS and CDR2 SASEGT. The CDR3 DNA reads as TGTGCCAGCAGTGTAGGGGTGTCATTTGCTGGAAACACCATATATTTT. This sequence encodes CASSVGVSFAGNTIYF.

The gene calls are TRBV7-2 and TRBJ1-5; 7 nucleotides agree with TRBD1. The CDR3 loop spans 15 amino acids. V shed 0 bases, J shed 7 bases, and the junction held 6 bases outside the gene matches. Germline lookup yields CDR1 SGHTA and CDR2 FQGNSA. CDR3 sequence: CASSLAAGGKQPQHF. Written as DNA, the CDR3 is TGTGCCAGCAGCTTAGCGGCAGGGGGAAAACAGCCCCAGCATTTT.

The chain joins TRBV7-3 to TRBJ1-1; 8 positions agree with TRBD1. CDR1 and CDR2 from the germline V gene are SGHTA and FQGTGA. V gave up 5 bases and J gave up 3 bases; unmatched junction bases: 8. The CDR3 totals 15 residues. The CDR3 nucleotides are TGTGCCAGCAGCCCGCTGACAGGGGACGACACTGAAGCTTTCTTT. It codes for CASSPLTGDDTEAFF. Full variable domain (missing parts from reference TRBV7-3 and TRBJ1-1): GAGVSQTPSNKVTEKGKYVELRCDPISGHTALYWYRQSLGQGPEFLIYFQGTGAADDSGLPNDRFFAVRPEGSVSTLKIQRTERGDSAVYLCASSPLTGDDTEAFFGQGTRLTVV.

V gene TRBV19 combines with J gene TRBJ1-2, with D uncertain. V was shortened by 1 base and J by 6 bases, with 9 bases between the two germline ends. Germline CDR1 is LNHDA and CDR2 is SQIVND (reference sequence). The CDR3 totals 13 residues. The CDR3 DNA sequence: TGTGCCAGTAGTATAGTAACGTCGGATGGCTACACCTTC. Its protein is CASSIVTSDGYTF.

This chain joins TRBV25-1 and TRBJ2-1; 7 bases are shared with TRBD1. The CDR3 is 18 amino acids. V dropped 3 bases and J dropped 9; count of bases not matched to a gene: 20. Germline loops: CDR1 MGHDK, CDR2 SYGVNS. The CDR3 coding sequence is TGTGCCAGCAGTGACCCCGGACAGGAGACAGCTCCCTACGGTGAGCAGTTCTTC. Translated, it gives CASSDPGQETAPYGEQFF.

This clone was recorded once. This chain uses TRBV19 with TRBJ2-3; D is unresolved. The CDR3 has 14 amino acids. Germline V gene lookup returns CDR1 LNHDA and CDR2 SQIVND (reference sequence). Trimming took 5 bases from V and 2 from J, leaving 11 bases between them. The CDR3 spells CASSETFNTDTQYF. As DNA, the CDR3 is TGTGCCAGTAGTGAGACTTTCAACACAGATACGCAGTATTTT.

The genes are TRBV18 and TRBJ2-7; D possibly corresponds to TRBD2 (6 bases). V was trimmed by 4 bases and J by 3 bases, leaving 13 bases between them. CDR1 is KGHSH and CDR2 is LQKENI in the germline V gene. The CDR3 extends over 14 amino acids. CDR3 nucleotides: TGTGCCAGCTCACAAGGAGGGAACCTCTACGAGCAGTACTTC. The encoded protein is CASSQGGNLYEQYF.

The genes are TRBV5-1 and TRBJ2-7, with 9 bases identical to TRBD2. The germline V gene has CDR1 SGHRS and CDR2 YFSETQ. Trimming removed 6 bases from V and 1 base from J; junction bases left unmatched: 11. This CDR3 is 16 amino acids long. The CDR3, as DNA: TGCGCCAGCACCCAAAATCCTAGCGGGGTTTCCTACGAGCAGTACTTC. Encoded protein: CASTQNPSGVSYEQYF.

The chain employs TRBV7-6 and TRBJ2-2; D gene ambiguous. The CDR3 extends over 12 amino acids. V lost 5 bases, J lost 3 bases, and 4 bases lay in between. Germline CDR1 is SGHVS and CDR2 is FNYEAQ. This chain's CDR3 is CASSLDTGELFF. The CDR3 nucleotides read TGTGCCAGCAGCCTTGACACCGGGGAGCTGTTTTTT.

The genes are TRBV6-6 and TRBJ1-1, with TRBD1 matching over 9 bases. CDR3 length: 15 amino acids. With V trimmed by 6 bases and J by 0 bases, 5 bases remained unmatched. Germline V gives CDR1 MNHNY, CDR2 SVGAGI (reference sequence). For the CDR3, the DNA is TGTGCCAGCAGGAACGGACAGGGGATGAACACTGAAGCTTTCTTT. This encodes CASRNGQGMNTEAFF.

This sequence joins TRBV4-1 and TRBJ2-7; tentatively, D is TRBD2 (5 bases). The CDR3 sequence is 15 residues long. The germline gives CDR1 MGHRA, CDR2 YSYEKL. V was pared by 4 bases and J by 0 bases, with 13 bases between. The CDR3: CASSLRAAVSYEQYF. The DNA for the CDR3 is TGCGCCAGCAGCCTCCGCGCAGCGGTCTCCTACGAGCAGTACTTC.

The chain is built from TRBV5-4 and TRBJ2-7, with 7 bases lining up with TRBD2. The germline V gene encodes CDR1 SGHNT and CDR2 YYREEE (reference sequence). The ends lost 5 bases at V and 0 bases at J; junction bases unmatched: 11. CDR3 size: 16 residues. The CDR3 region has the DNA TGTGCCAGCAGACCAACCCCTAGCGGTAGCTCCTACGAGCAGTACTTC. This sequence encodes CASRPTPSGSSYEQYF.

This clone is a singleton in its sample. The rearrangement joins TRBV7-7 to TRBJ2-3; possibly TRBD2 for D (5 bases). CDR1 and CDR2 (germline): SSHAT, FNYEAQ (reference sequence). Trimming took 2 bases from V and 5 from J, leaving 8 bases between them. The CDR3 has 13 residues. Here the CDR3 reads CASSLTSGDTQYF. The DNA of the CDR3 is TGTGCCAGCAGCTTAACTAGTGGAGATACGCAGTATTTT. The whole variable domain, filled in from reference TRBV7-7 and TRBJ2-3, reads GAGVSQSPRYKVTKRGQDVTLRCDPISSHATLYWYQQALGQGPEFLTYFNYEAQPDKSGLPSDRFSAERPEGSISTLTIQRTEQRDSAMYRCASSLTSGDTQYFGPGTRLTVL.

J is TRBJ2-7 and V is TRBV2; D may be TRBD1 (7 bases). This CDR3 region has 14 residues. V shed 7 bases and J shed 3 bases, with 16 bases lying between them. Germline V lookup: CDR1 SNHLY, CDR2 FYNNEI. CDR3 nucleotide sequence: TGTGCCAGCACTTCAGGGGGAGGCCTCTACGAGCAGTACTTC. This gives the protein CASTSGGGLYEQYF.

CDR3: CASSLSQITSTDTQYF. The CDR3 DNA follows: TGTGCCAGCAGTTTATCACAGATTACTAGCACAGATACGCAGTATTTT. V is TRBV27 and J is TRBJ2-3; D ambiguous. The CDR3 length is 16 residues. The V and J ends lost 0 bases and 0 bases respectively, with 10 bases between them. Germline V gene sequence: CDR1 MNHEY, CDR2 SMNVEV (reference sequence).

The J gene is TRBJ1-3, the V gene TRBV18; 10 bases are a match to TRBD1. Unmatched junction bases numbered 3, after V lost 8 bases and J lost 2 bases. Germline-derived CDR1 and CDR2 are KGHSH and LQKENI. The length of the CDR3 is 14 residues. The CDR3 bases are TGTGCCAGCCTGACAGGGGGCACTGGAAACACCATATATTTT. Protein: CASLTGGTGNTIYF.

V is TRBV5-1 and J is TRBJ2-3; TRBD1 might be the D (6 bases). Germline V lookup: CDR1 SGHRS, CDR2 YFSETQ. V lost 4 bases to trimming and J lost 0 bases, with 12 bases between them. The CDR3 is 15 residues long. CDR3 coding DNA: TGCGCCAGCAGCACCCTAACAGGGAGCACAGATACGCAGTATTTT. It encodes CASSTLTGSTDTQYF. The whole variable domain, remainder taken from reference TRBV5-1 and TRBJ2-3, is KAGVTQTPRYLIKTRGQQVTLSCSPISGHRSVSWYQQTPGQGLQFLFEYFSETQRNKGNFPGRFSGRQFSNSRSEMNVSTLELGDSALYLCASSTLTGSTDTQYFGPGTRLTVL.

This chain joins TRBV27 and TRBJ1-1; TRBD1 aligns across 11 bases. V gave up 5 bases and J gave up 5 bases; unmatched junction bases: 4. The CDR3 is 14 residues long. The germline gives CDR1 MNHEY, CDR2 SMNVEV (reference sequence). CDR3 amino acids: CASSIGTGGTEAFF. DNA for the CDR3: TGTGCCAGCAGTATCGGGACAGGGGGGACTGAAGCTTTCTTT.